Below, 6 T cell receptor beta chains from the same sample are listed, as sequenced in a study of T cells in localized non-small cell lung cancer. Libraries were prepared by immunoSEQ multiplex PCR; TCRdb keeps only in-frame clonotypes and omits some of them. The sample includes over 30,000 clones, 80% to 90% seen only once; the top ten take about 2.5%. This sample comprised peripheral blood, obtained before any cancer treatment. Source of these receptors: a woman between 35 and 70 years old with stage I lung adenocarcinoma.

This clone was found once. The CDR3 DNA sequence: TGTGCCAGCAGCTTACCTCCGGGACCGCTCTACGAGCAGTACTTC. This codes for CASSLPPGPLYEQYF. The rearrangement uses TRBV13 and TRBJ2-7, with D perhaps given as TRBD1 or TRBD2 (5 bases each). V gave up 2 bases and J gave up 3 bases, with 14 bases separating them. The V gene's germline CDR1 is PRHDT and CDR2 FYEKMQ (reference sequence). This CDR3 is 15 amino acids long. Complete variable domain (other parts from reference TRBV13 and TRBJ2-7): AAGVIQSPRHLIKEKRETATLKCYPIPRHDTVYWYQQGPGQDPQFLISFYEKMQSDKGSIPDRFSAQQFSDYHSELNMSSLELGDSALYFCASSLPPGPLYEQYFGPGTRLTVT.

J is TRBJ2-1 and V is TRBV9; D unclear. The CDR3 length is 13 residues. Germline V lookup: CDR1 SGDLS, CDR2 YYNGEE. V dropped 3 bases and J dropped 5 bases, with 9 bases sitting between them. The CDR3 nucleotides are TGTGCCAGCAGCGAAAGGCAGCACAATGAGCAGTTCTTC. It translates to CASSERQHNEQFF.

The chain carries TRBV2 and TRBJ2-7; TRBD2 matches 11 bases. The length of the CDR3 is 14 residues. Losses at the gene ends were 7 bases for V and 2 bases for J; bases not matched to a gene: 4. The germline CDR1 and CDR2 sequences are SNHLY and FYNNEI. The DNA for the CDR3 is TGTGCCAGCAAACGACTAGCGGGGCCCTACGAGCAGTACTTC. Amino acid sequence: CASKRLAGPYEQYF.

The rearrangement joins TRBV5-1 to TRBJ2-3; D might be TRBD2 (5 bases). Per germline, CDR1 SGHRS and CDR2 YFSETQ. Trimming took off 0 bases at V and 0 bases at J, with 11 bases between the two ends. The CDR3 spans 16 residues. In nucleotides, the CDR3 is TGCGCCAGCAGCTTGGAAGGAGGCGGGAGCACAGATACGCAGTATTTT. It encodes CASSLEGGGSTDTQYF.

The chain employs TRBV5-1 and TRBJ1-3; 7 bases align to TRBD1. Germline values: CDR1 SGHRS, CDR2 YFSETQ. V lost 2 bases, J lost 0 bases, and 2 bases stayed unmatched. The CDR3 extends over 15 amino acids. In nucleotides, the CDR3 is TGCGCCAGCAGCTTCGGGGACAGCTCTGGAAACACCATATATTTT. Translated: CASSFGDSSGNTIYF.

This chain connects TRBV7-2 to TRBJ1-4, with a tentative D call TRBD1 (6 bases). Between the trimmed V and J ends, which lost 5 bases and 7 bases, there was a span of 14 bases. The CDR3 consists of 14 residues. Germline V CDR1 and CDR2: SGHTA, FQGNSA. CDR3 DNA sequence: TGTGCCAGCAGCGGTAGGGGGATAACTGAAAAACTGTTTTTT. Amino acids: CASSGRGITEKLFF. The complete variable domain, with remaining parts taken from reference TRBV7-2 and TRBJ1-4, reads GAGVSQSPSNKVTEKGKDVELRCDPISGHTALYWYRQSLGQGLEFLIYFQGNSAPDKSGLPSDRFSAERTGGSVSTLTIQRTQQEDSAVYLCASSGRGITEKLFFGSGTQLSVL.